This TCR beta chain was obtained from a study of a mutant IDH1 vaccine in newly diagnosed glioma (dated by TCRdb to the early 2020s). Describing the broader study: Vaccination started 4-6 weeks after radiotherapy alone, or was given together with temozolomide cycles in the groups whose treatment included chemotherapy. For exploratory analyses, under 30 treated patients had longitudinal TCRB deep sequencing done wherever samples were available. Visit V12 was the week-35 safety follow-up and visit V13 was the week-47 end of study. Before enrollment, patients had received standard therapy of radiotherapy alone, temozolomide alone, or radiochemotherapy with temozolomide; most received the combination. The approximately 33 treated patients were around 62% male and approximately 40% female, with a mean age of about 43 years. Peripheral blood was collected at six visits: V03 (baseline), V05, V07, V10, V12 and V13.

Preparation of the library involved the immunoSEQ multiplex PCR assay. The hsTCRB Kit was used according to the manufacturer's protocol to amplify rearranged TCR beta chain sequences. TCRB libraries were sequenced on an Illumina MiSeq. Concerning the study's data processing: The kit vendor's proprietary platform handled demultiplexing, trimming and gene mapping. What TCRdb holds here is the immuneACCESS table cut down to in-frame rearrangements. Part of the clones is not present; checked against another copy, under half of the missing clones reflect an unresolved V gene, and the others are unexplained. D and trimming come from the DNA, and the V and J calls and clone size come from that table. The sample table holds 58,000 or so clones, of which about 90% were seen once. The top ten clones comprise over 1.5% of the sample. In regard to this clone: Its antigen target is currently unknown. No much larger clonotype is one base removed from it; base qualities were not supplied.

According to the study, the label for this sample's time point signals: week 35, safety follow-up. A 20-mer mutant IDH1 peptide at 300 micrograms in Montanide made up each vaccine dose, which was injected subcutaneously together with topical imiquimod. Eight vaccinations were administered to patients in weeks 1, 3, 5, 7, 11, 15, 19 and 23, corresponding to visits V03 through V10. All donors had newly diagnosed IDH1-mutant astrocytomas of WHO grade 3 or 4 that showed loss of nuclear ATRX. The samples were drawn from NOA16, a multicentre, single-arm, open-label phase I trial in Germany that tested a mutant IDH1 peptide vaccine in humans for the first time. The DNeasy Blood and Tissue Kit was used to extract genomic DNA from EDTA blood for TCRB sequencing. On the study overall, not on this receptor specifically: According to the authors, sample limitations meant that analyses of patient blood samples could not be reproduced. PBMC samples for TCRB deep sequencing were selected based on availability. Immune responses induced by the vaccine were seen in over 90% of patients across multiple MHC alleles. Pseudoprogression seemed to be unrelated to changes in the top peripheral T cell clonotypes found by TCRB sequencing.

The CDR3 holds 14 amino acids from the cysteine to the phenylalanine. The CDR3 DNA has 42 bases and is translated from base 1. Germline trimming: 0 bases from V, 10 bases from J; junction bases outside gene matches: 5. For CDR1 and CDR2, the germline V gene lists MGHRA and YSYEKL. Rearrangement joined TRBV4-1 to TRBJ2-1; TRBD2 agrees with 8 junctional bases. Source: PBMCs, taken from a glioma patient whose treatment included an IDH1 peptide vaccine. The sequence was obtained from a man in his forties or fifties with glioma. Read as DNA, the sequence is TGCGCCAGCAGCCAAGATAGGACGGGAGGGGAGCAGTTCTTC. Translated, this gives CASSQDRTGGEQFF.